Described below is a single T cell receptor beta chain sequence and its context. Its cognate antigen has yet to be identified. The listed sequencing device is Illumina HiSeq 2000. TCR beta cDNA libraries were prepared using 5'RACE template switching, which introduced a universal primer site and unique molecular identifiers. Priming for cDNA synthesis came from the TCR beta constant segment, and two successive PCR amplification steps followed. Processing in the source paper ran as follows. MIGEC handled demultiplexing of the reads and grouping by UMI, while MiTCR was used to assemble and quantify clonotypes. To exclude erroneous sequences, any TCR cDNA sequence not supported by at least two reads was discarded. The tcR package was used for downstream repertoire analysis, and clonotypes were matched across fractions by CDR3 nucleotide sequence plus V segment. VDJmatch was used to annotate antigen specificity against VDJdb, with one amino acid substitution in CDR3 permitted. The reads underwent TCRdb reprocessing, giving one record for each CDR3 protein sequence and no DNA. TCRdb's processing, not the authors', yielded these V and J calls. The table kept for this sample lists 550,000 to 600,000 distinct CDR3 sequences. The leading ten clones occupy 3% to 4.5% of the sample.

The CDR3 has 15 amino acids, counting the end cysteine and phenylalanine. No DNA accompanies this entry. The germline V gene encodes CDR1 DFQATT and CDR2 SNEGSKA (reference sequence). This specimen belongs to a study of T cells expressing NK-cell markers (TCRdb year 2020). About the investigation overall: Seven or eight donors provided sorted CD3+CD56+NKG2C+, CD3+CD56+NKG2C- and CD3+CD56-NKG2C+ T-cell subsets, whose TCR beta-chain repertoires were profiled. Among the eight sequenced donors, only one was HCMV-seronegative, while the other seven were HCMV-seropositive. The libraries were sequenced on Illumina HiSeq 2000/2500, MiSeq or NextSeq, producing 2 x 150 bp reads. All eight donors whose samples were sequenced were randomly selected healthy volunteers, three of them men and five women.

HCMV serostatus was determined by detecting HCMV-specific IgG in serum with a commercial ELISA kit. Ficoll density gradient centrifugation was used to isolate peripheral blood mononuclear cells from blood. Study-wide findings and limitations: Whether the expanded NKG2C-expressing T cell clones were specific for HCMV antigens was left unclear. Those dominant clonotypes were again the most abundant among CD3+CD56-NKG2C+ cells in four donors, at about 28.3-60.1%. In six donors, the dominant CD3+CD56+NKG2C+ clonotypes were among the top 10 CD8+ clonotypes and accounted for roughly 1.0-7.5% of CD8+ T cells.

Input material: blood T cells: a sorted CD56 or NKG2C T cell subset, CD4+ or CD8+ T cells, or bulk PBMC T cells (not recorded which). This sequence originates from a man younger than 35 in good health. Donor details come from another sample of the same person, matched by shared clones. In this chain, TRBV20-1 is recombined with TRBJ1-4; the D gene TCRdb calls, TRBD1, cannot be checked with no DNA. The CDR3 sequence is CSGQNVGAVGEKLFF.